This T cell receptor (beta chain) is from a study of T cells expressing NK-cell markers. TCRdb reanalyzed the 5' RACE reads and collapses them to one entry per CDR3 protein, without DNA. This table lists roughly 420,000 distinct CDR3 sequences. The CDR3 has 14 amino acids. This TCR derives from a woman between 18 and 75 years old in good health. Input material: blood T cells: a sorted CD56 or NKG2C T cell subset, CD4+ or CD8+ T cells, or bulk PBMC T cells (not recorded which). This chain joins TRBV12-3 or TRBV12-4 and TRBJ2-1; the TRBD2 assignment by TCRdb is unverifiable without DNA. This CDR3 reads CASSSPTSTYEQFF.